This T cell receptor (beta chain) was identified during a study of T-cell memory formation after mild COVID-19. Worth noting for this clonotype: Its antigen is undetermined.

cDNA libraries for TCR alpha and TCR beta, carrying sample barcodes and UMIs, came from 5'RACE with constant-segment primers. TCRdb re-called the 5' RACE reads with MiXCR, one entry per CDR3 protein. The table shows just over 400,000 distinct CDR3 sequences, with less than 25% occurring only once. Broader study findings: Among clones contracting day 15 to 85, CD4/CD8 was balanced, whereas later expanders leaned CD4+.

This receptor was identified in an adult woman who had mild COVID-19 (a few samples of this study predate the infection). Cell type and time point are not known. Sequenced input: PBMCs or a T cell subset sorted from them (not recorded which).

The CDR3 DNA sequence: TGTGCCTGGAGTGTCCTAGGTGATACGCAGTATTTT. Its translation: CAWSVLGDTQYF. V is TRBV30 and J is TRBJ2-3; no clear D. Between the trimmed V and J ends, which lost 0 bases and 6 bases, there was a span of 7 bases. This CDR3 comprises 12 residues. Germline V gene lookup returns CDR1 GTSNPN and CDR2 SVGIG (reference sequence).